A selection of T cell receptor beta chains follows, all from one sample in a study of radiation and T cells in renal cell carcinoma. Some clones are missing from TCRdb's copy, which holds only in-frame ones; the method was immunoSEQ multiplex PCR. The sample holds 140,000 to 150,000 clones, 88% seen once. Sequenced here: blood, sampled from a patient whose treatment included radiotherapy and nephrectomy. The receptor set was obtained from a woman in her seventies with renal cell carcinoma. The CDR3 runs from the conserved cysteine through the conserved F or W. A D gene is named only where the DNA matches it firmly. Rows give clone size only sometimes, using once, few, many, or a class for an expanded clone.

CDR3 length	V gene	J gene	D gene	clone size	CDR3 protein	CDR3 DNA
13	TRBV2	TRBJ1-1	TRBD1	NA	CASWGQGMTEAFF	TGTGCCAGCTGGGGACAGGGGATGACTGAAGCTTTCTTT
13	TRBV30	TRBJ1-2	TRBD1	NA	CAWTTGGRDGYTF	TGTGCCTGGACTACAGGGGGTAGAGATGGCTACACCTTC
15	TRBV14	TRBJ1-4	NA	NA	CASSQVLGAVEKLFF	TGTGCCAGCAGCCAAGTCCTGGGGGCGGTTGAAAAACTGTTTTTT
14	TRBV9	TRBJ1-2	TRBD1	NA	CASTAGQGAYGYTF	TGTGCCAGCACTGCGGGACAGGGGGCCTATGGCTACACCTTC
14	TRBV6-1	TRBJ1-5	TRBD1	NA	CASSEGQGDQPQHF	TGTGCCAGCAGTGAAGGACAGGGCGATCAGCCCCAGCATTTT
17	TRBV10-3	TRBJ2-3	TRBD2	NA	CAISDAVRRGVTDTQYF	TGTGCCATCAGTGACGCCGTGAGGCGGGGGGTCACAGATACGCAGTATTTT
13	TRBV9	TRBJ1-6	NA	NA	CASSVSPGSPLHF	TGTGCCAGCAGCGTATCCCCGGGGTCACCCCTCCACTTT
13	TRBV7-2	TRBJ1-2	NA	NA	CASSFNRNYGYTF	TGTGCCAGCAGCTTTAATCGGAACTATGGCTACACCTTC
13	TRBV6-5	TRBJ2-1	NA	NA	CASSSGPYNEQFF	TGTGCCAGCAGTTCCGGGCCATACAATGAGCAGTTCTTC
17	TRBV6-1	TRBJ2-4	TRBD2	few	CASSGLAGSIAKNIQYF	TGTGCCAGCAGTGGACTAGCGGGTTCAATAGCCAAAAACATTCAGTACTTC
15	TRBV25-1	TRBJ1-5	NA	NA	CASSETGIRNQPQHF	TGTGCCAGCAGTGAAACAGGGATACGCAATCAGCCCCAGCATTTT
16	TRBV11-2	TRBJ2-1	NA	NA	CASSLLMDSFSDEQFF	TGTGCCAGCAGCCTCTTAATGGACAGCTTTTCGGATGAGCAGTTCTTC
15	TRBV7-8	TRBJ1-5	NA	NA	CASSSPTFPGQPQHF	TGTGCCAGCAGCTCGCCTACCTTTCCGGGACAGCCCCAGCATTTT
14	TRBV19	TRBJ2-2	TRBD2	NA	CATTGTSVPGELFF	TGTGCCACGACCGGGACTAGCGTCCCCGGGGAGCTGTTTTTT
12	TRBV6-5	TRBJ2-7	NA	NA	CASISQGHEQYF	TGTGCCAGCATCTCACAGGGCCACGAGCAGTACTTC
18	TRBV4-3	TRBJ2-2	TRBD2	NA	CASSQEGTSGGVGGELFF	TGCGCCAGCAGCCAAGAGGGGACTAGCGGGGGAGTAGGCGGGGAGCTGTTTTTT
14	TRBV27	TRBJ2-7	TRBD1	NA	CASESGTGFHEQYF	TGTGCCAGCGAATCCGGGACAGGGTTCCACGAGCAGTACTTC
14	TRBV28	TRBJ1-5	NA	NA	CASSPHAFHQPQHF	TGTGCCAGCAGCCCACACGCATTTCATCAGCCCCAGCATTTT
15	TRBV7-9	TRBJ1-5	NA	NA	CASSLSGRSNQPQHF	TGTGCCAGCAGCTTATCGGGAAGGAGCAATCAGCCCCAGCATTTT
15	TRBV7-8	TRBJ2-7	TRBD1	few	CASSNAGQGPYEQYF	TGTGCCAGCAGTAACGCGGGACAGGGCCCCTACGAGCAGTACTTC
15	TRBV28	TRBJ1-3	NA	NA	CASSNIRLSGNTIYF	TGTGCCAGCAGTAACATCAGGCTCTCTGGAAACACCATATATTTT
13	TRBV5-4	TRBJ1-1	NA	NA	CASSLGIWAEAFF	TGTGCCAGCAGCTTGGGGATTTGGGCTGAAGCTTTCTTT
16	TRBV5-1	TRBJ2-5	TRBD2	NA	CASRKGSGGARETQYF	TGCGCCAGCAGAAAGGGGAGCGGGGGAGCGCGAGAGACCCAGTACTTC
15	TRBV7-8	TRBJ1-1	TRBD1	NA	CASSFGQGFGTEAFF	TGTGCCAGCAGCTTCGGACAGGGTTTCGGCACTGAAGCTTTCTTT
12	TRBV4-3	TRBJ1-2	NA	NA	CASSQAGLGYTF	TGCGCCAGCAGCCAAGCTGGGCTCGGCTACACCTTC
16	TRBV7-3	TRBJ1-6	NA	NA	CASSLDPRGGNSPLHF	TGTGCCAGCAGCTTAGACCCGAGGGGAGGGAATTCACCCCTCCACTTT
15	TRBV7-7	TRBJ2-7	TRBD2	NA	CASSLAGDPSYEQYF	TGTGCTAGCAGTTTAGCGGGCGACCCTTCCTACGAGCAGTACTTC
14	TRBV25-1	TRBJ2-3	TRBD1	NA	CASSGQGTPDTQYF	TGTGCCAGCAGTGGACAGGGAACCCCAGATACGCAGTATTTT
13	TRBV7-9	TRBJ1-1	NA	NA	CASSSPPQGGAFF	TGTGCCAGCAGCTCCCCTCCGCAAGGCGGGGCTTTCTTT
13	TRBV7-1	TRBJ1-1	NA	NA	CASSLGVDTEAFF	TGTGCCAGCAGCTTAGGAGTGGACACTGAAGCTTTCTTT
13	TRBV2	TRBJ1-1	NA	once	CASTLGRNTEAFF	TGTGCCAGCACACTCGGACGGAACACTGAAGCTTTCTTT
16	TRBV5-1	TRBJ1-1	NA	NA	CASSLGKTRLEPEAFF	TGCGCCAGCAGCTTGGGGAAGACAAGGCTTGAGCCTGAAGCTTTCTTT
14	TRBV4-1	TRBJ1-6	TRBD1	NA	CASSRQGDNSPLHF	TGCGCCAGCAGCCGACAGGGAGACAATTCACCCCTCCACTTT
18	TRBV7-9	TRBJ1-5	NA	NA	CASSLVGTGGVGGQPQHF	TGTGCCAGCAGCTTAGTTGGTACAGGAGGTGTCGGGGGTCAGCCCCAGCATTTT
14	TRBV19	TRBJ2-2	NA	NA	CASSIGGNTGELFF	TGTGCCAGTAGTATAGGAGGGAACACCGGGGAGCTGTTTTTT
17	TRBV5-1	TRBJ2-2	TRBD2	NA	CASSLFTSGGSTGELFF	TGCGCCAGCAGCCTATTTACTAGCGGGGGGTCCACCGGGGAGCTGTTTTTT
12	TRBV13	TRBJ2-7	TRBD1	NA	CASSRTGEEQYF	TGTGCCAGCAGCCGGACAGGGGAAGAGCAGTACTTC
15	TRBV7-3	TRBJ1-5	NA	NA	CASSLTAGRDQPQHF	TGTGCCAGCAGCTTAACGGCGGGCAGGGATCAGCCCCAGCATTTT
14	TRBV6-5	TRBJ2-7	NA	NA	CASSYSWSGREQYF	TGTGCCAGCAGTTACTCGTGGTCCGGGCGCGAGCAGTACTTC
14	TRBV7-2	TRBJ2-1	NA	NA	CASSLGAGRNEQFF	TGTGCCAGCAGCTTAGGGGCAGGGAGGAATGAGCAGTTCTTC
11	TRBV20-1	TRBJ1-1	NA	NA	CSARDYPEAFF	TGCAGTGCTAGAGATTACCCTGAAGCTTTCTTT
14	TRBV5-1	TRBJ2-3	TRBD2	NA	CASSLESGDGTQYF	TGCGCCAGCAGCTTGGAAAGCGGGGACGGTACGCAGTATTTT
13	TRBV11-3	TRBJ2-7	NA	NA	CASSPEADYEQYF	TGTGCCAGCAGCCCAGAGGCGGACTACGAGCAGTACTTC
15	TRBV7-2	TRBJ2-3	NA	NA	CASSLERFSTDTQYF	TGTGCCAGCAGCTTAGAGCGATTTAGCACAGATACGCAGTATTTT
14	TRBV5-3	TRBJ1-1	TRBD1	NA	CARREGAPKTEAFF	TGTGCCAGAAGGGAGGGGGCGCCGAAGACTGAAGCTTTCTTT
15	TRBV19	TRBJ2-3	NA	NA	CASSMGRGSTDTQYF	TGTGCCAGTAGTATGGGCCGGGGCAGCACAGATACGCAGTATTTT
13	TRBV19	TRBJ1-5	TRBD1	NA	CASTPQGGQPQHF	TGTGCCAGTACCCCACAGGGGGGTCAGCCCCAGCATTTT
13	TRBV29-1	TRBJ1-2	TRBD1	NA	CSVQAAGGGGYTF	TGCAGCGTTCAGGCGGCAGGGGGCGGTGGCTACACCTTC
14	TRBV7-2	TRBJ2-7	TRBD1	NA	CASSLADRVGEQYF	TGTGCCAGCAGCTTAGCAGACAGGGTAGGCGAGCAGTACTTC
16	TRBV9	TRBJ2-7	TRBD2	NA	CASSVDGGGTLYEQYF	TGTGCCAGCAGCGTAGACGGCGGGGGGACCCTCTACGAGCAGTACTTC